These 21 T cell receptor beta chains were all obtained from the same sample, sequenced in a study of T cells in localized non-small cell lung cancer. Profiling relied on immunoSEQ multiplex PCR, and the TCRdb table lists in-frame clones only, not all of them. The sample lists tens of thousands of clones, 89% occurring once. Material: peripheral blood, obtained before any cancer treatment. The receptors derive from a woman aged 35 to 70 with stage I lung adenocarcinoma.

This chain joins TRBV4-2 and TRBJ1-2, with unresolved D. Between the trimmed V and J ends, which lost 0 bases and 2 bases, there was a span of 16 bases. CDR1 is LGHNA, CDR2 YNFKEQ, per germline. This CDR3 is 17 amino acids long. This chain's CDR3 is CASSQDLSGSDNYGYTF. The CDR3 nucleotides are TGTGCCAGCAGCCAAGACTTGTCGGGATCTGACAACTATGGCTACACCTTC.

The CDR3 here is CASKRNYGYTF. DNA of the CDR3: TGTGCCAGCAAGAGGAACTATGGCTACACCTTC. The chain has TRBV28 and TRBJ1-2, with D unresolved. CDR3 size: 11 residues. The V end lost 7 bases, the J end lost 2 bases, and 5 bases lay between the germline ends. The germline gives CDR1 MDHEN, CDR2 SYDVKM.

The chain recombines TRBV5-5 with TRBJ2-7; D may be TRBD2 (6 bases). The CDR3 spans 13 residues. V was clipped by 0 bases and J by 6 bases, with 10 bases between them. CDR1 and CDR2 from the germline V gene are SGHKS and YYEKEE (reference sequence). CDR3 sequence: CASSLGLVGEQYF. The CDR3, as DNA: TGTGCCAGCAGCTTGGGACTAGTCGGCGAGCAGTACTTC.

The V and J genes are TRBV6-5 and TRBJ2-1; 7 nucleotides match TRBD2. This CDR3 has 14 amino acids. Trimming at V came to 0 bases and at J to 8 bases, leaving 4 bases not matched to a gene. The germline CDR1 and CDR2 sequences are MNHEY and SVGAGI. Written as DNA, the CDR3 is TGTGCCAGCAGTTACTCCGGGAGGAATCATGAGCAGTTCTTC. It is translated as CASSYSGRNHEQFF.

In DNA, the CDR3 is TGTGCCTGGAGTAGGGACGGCTACTCTGGAAACACCATATATTTT. Its translation is CAWSRDGYSGNTIYF. This chain connects TRBV30 to TRBJ1-3, with D perhaps matching TRBD1 (5 bases). The ends were cut back, 2 bases at V and 0 bases at J, with 11 bases in the middle. The CDR3 has 15 amino acids. Germline V lookup: CDR1 GTSNPN, CDR2 SVGIG (reference sequence).

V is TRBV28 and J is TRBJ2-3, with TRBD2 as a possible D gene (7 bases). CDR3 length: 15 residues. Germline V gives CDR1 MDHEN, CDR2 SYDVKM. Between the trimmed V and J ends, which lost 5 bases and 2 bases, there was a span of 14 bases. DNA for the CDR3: TGTGCCAGCAGTCCCCGGGGGGCCCTCACAGATACGCAGTATTTT. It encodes CASSPRGALTDTQYF.

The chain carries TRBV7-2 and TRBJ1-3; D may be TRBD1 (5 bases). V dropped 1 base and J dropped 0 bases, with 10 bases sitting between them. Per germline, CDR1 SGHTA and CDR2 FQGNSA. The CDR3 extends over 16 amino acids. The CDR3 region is CASSLGQTGSGNTIYF. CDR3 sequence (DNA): TGTGCCAGCAGCTTAGGACAGACCGGCTCTGGAAACACCATATATTTT.

CDR3 residues: CASSLARNTEAFF. CDR3 DNA: TGTGCCAGCAGCTTAGCAAGGAACACTGAAGCTTTCTTT. This chain joins TRBV7-2 and TRBJ1-1; D call uncertain. Germline CDR1 is SGHTA and CDR2 is FQGNSA. Trimming took 0 bases from V and 1 from J, leaving 3 bases between them. The CDR3 runs 13 residues.

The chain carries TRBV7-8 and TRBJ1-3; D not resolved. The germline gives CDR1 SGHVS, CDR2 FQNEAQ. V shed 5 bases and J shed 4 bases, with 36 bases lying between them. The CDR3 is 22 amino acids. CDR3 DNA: TGTGCCAGCAGCCTGCTCCCCTCGGGCGGGATTTGGGAAGAGGGTTCCGGAAACACCATATATTTT. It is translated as CASSLLPSGGIWEEGSGNTIYF.

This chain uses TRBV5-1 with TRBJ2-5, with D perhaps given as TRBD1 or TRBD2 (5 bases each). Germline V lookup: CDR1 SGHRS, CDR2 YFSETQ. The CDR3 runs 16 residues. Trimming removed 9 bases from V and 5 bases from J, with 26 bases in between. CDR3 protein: CATSHQGRDRGETQYF. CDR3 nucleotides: TGCGCCACCTCCCACCAGGGCAGGGACCGCGGGGAGACCCAGTACTTC.

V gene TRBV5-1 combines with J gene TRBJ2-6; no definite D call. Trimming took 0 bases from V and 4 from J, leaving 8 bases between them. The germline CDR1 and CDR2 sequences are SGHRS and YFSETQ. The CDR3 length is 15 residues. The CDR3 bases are TGCGCCAGCAGCTTGGCTACGCGGGGGGCCAACGTCCTGACTTTC. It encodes CASSLATRGANVLTF.

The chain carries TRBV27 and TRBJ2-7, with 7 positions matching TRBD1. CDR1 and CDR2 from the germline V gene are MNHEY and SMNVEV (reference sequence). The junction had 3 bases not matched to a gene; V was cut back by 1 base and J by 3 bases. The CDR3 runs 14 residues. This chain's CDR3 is CASSLYGTVYEQYF. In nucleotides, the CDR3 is TGTGCCAGCAGTTTATACGGGACAGTCTACGAGCAGTACTTC.

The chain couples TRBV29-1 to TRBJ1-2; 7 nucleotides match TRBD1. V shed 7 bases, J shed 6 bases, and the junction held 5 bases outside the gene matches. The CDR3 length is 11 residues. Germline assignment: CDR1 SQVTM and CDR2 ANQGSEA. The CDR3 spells CSAQGVDGYTF. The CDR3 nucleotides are TGCAGCGCTCAGGGGGTTGATGGCTACACCTTC.

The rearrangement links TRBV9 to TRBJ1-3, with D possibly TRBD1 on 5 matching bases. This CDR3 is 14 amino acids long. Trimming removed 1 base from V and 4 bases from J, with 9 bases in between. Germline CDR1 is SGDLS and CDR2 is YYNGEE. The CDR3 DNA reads TGTGCCAGCAGCGTACAAGGGGTCGGAAACACCATATATTTT. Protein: CASSVQGVGNTIYF.

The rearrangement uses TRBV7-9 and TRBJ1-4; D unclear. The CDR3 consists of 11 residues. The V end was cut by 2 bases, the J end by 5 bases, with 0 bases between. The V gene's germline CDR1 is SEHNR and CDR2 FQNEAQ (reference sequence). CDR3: CASSLNEKLFF. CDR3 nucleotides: TGTGCCAGCAGCTTAAATGAAAAACTGTTTTTT.

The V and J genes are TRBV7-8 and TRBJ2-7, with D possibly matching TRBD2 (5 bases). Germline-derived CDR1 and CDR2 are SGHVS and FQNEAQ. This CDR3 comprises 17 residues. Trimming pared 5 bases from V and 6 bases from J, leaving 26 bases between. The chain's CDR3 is CASSSGMVGGSSVEQYF. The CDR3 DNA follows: TGTGCCAGCAGCAGCGGCATGGTTGGTGGTTCATCGGTCGAGCAGTACTTC.

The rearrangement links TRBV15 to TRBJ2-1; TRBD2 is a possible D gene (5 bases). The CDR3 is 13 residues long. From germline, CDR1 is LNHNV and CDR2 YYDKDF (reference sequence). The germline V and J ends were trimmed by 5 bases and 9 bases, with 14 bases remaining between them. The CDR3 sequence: CATSWQFRGEQFF. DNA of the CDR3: TGTGCCACCAGCTGGCAGTTCCGGGGTGAGCAGTTCTTC.

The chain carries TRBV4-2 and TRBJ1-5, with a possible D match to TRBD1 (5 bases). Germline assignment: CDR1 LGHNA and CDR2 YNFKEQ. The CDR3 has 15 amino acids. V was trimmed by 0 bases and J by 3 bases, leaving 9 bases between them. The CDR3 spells CASSQERGANQPQHF. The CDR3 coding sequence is TGTGCCAGCAGCCAAGAGCGAGGGGCCAATCAGCCCCAGCATTTT.

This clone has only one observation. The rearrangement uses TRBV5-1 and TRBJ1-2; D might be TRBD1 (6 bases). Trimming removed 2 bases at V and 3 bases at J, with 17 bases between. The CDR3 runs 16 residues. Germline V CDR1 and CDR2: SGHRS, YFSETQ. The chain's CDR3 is CASSFLGEGDHYGYTF. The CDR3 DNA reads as TGCGCCAGCAGCTTTCTAGGGGAGGGGGACCACTATGGCTACACCTTC. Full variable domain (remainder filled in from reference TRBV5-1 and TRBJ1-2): KAGVTQTPRYLIKTRGQQVTLSCSPISGHRSVSWYQQTPGQGLQFLFEYFSETQRNKGNFPGRFSGRQFSNSRSEMNVSTLELGDSALYLCASSFLGEGDHYGYTFGSGTRLTVV.

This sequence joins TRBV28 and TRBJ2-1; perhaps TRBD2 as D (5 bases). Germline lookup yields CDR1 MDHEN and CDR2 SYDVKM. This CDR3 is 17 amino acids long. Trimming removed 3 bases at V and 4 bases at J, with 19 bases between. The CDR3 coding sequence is TGTGCCAGCAGTTTGATCGACCGCGGGCTGACGTACAATGAGCAGTTCTTC. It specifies CASSLIDRGLTYNEQFF. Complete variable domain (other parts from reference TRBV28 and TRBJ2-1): DVKVTQSSRYLVKRTGEKVFLECVQDMDHENMFWYRQDPGLGLRLIYFSYDVKMKEKGDIPEGYSVSREKKERFSLILESASTNQTSMYLCASSLIDRGLTYNEQFFGPGTRLTVL.

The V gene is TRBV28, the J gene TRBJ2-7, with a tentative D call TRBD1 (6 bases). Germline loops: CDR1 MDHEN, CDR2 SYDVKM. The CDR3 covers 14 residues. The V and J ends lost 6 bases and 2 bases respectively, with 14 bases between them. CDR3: CASRIQGSTYEQYF. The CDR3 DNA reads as TGTGCCAGCAGGATACAGGGTTCTACCTACGAGCAGTACTTC.